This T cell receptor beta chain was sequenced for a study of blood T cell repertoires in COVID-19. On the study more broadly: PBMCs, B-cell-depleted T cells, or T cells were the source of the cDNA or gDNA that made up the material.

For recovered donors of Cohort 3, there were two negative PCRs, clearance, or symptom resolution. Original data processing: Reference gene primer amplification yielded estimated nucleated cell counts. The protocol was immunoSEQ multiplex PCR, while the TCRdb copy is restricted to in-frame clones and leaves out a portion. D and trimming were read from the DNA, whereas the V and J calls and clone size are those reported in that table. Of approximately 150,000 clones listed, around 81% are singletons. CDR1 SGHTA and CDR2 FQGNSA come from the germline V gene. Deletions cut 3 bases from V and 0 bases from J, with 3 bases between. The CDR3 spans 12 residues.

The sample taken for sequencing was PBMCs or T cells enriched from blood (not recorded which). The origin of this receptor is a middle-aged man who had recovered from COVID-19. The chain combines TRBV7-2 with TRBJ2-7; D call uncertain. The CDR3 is CASSFSSYEQYF. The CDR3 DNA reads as TGTGCCAGCAGCTTCTCCTCCTACGAGCAGTACTTC.